Following are 30 T cell receptor beta chains from one sample sequenced in a study of T cell responses to AZD1222 COVID-19 vaccine (TCRdb year 2021). Library method: the immunoSEQ multiplex PCR assay. Imported from immuneACCESS, the table was reduced by TCRdb to in-frame sequences with V and J called. These copies leave out some clones; in studies compared against another copy, an unresolved V gene accounts for under half, and the cause of the remainder is not known. The sample profile shows about 66,000 clones; 88% of them were found once. The ten most abundant clones make up roughly 4.9% of the sample. The time point label for this specimen denotes: about 28 days (+/-7) after the second vaccine dose. According to the study, the label for this sample's treatment or condition signals: meningococcal conjugate vaccine given as trial control. The sample consisted of peripheral blood, taken 28 days after the second dose of the MenACWY control vaccine. These receptors originate from an adult who received the MenACWY meningococcal vaccine as a control.

This clone was counted a single time. The chain carries TRBV30 and TRBJ2-5, with 8 bases fitting TRBD1. Germline CDR1 reads GTSNPN; CDR2 reads SVGIG (reference sequence). V shed 4 bases, J shed 4 bases, and the junction held 11 bases outside the gene matches. The CDR3 covers 15 residues. CDR3 coding DNA: TGTGCCTGGACTCCAATCGACAGGGGAGGAGAGACCCAGTACTTC. This encodes CAWTPIDRGGETQYF.

The V and J genes are TRBV27 and TRBJ1-5; D gene uncertain. In germline, CDR1 is MNHEY, CDR2 SMNVEV (reference sequence). The CDR3 consists of 15 residues. V lost 5 bases to trimming and J lost 10 bases, with 21 bases between them. Written as DNA, the CDR3 is TGTGCCAGCAGTGGGCTAGGCGGGTCCTCCGTTCCCCAGCATTTT. Translation gives CASSGLGGSSVPQHF.

This clone was observed once. This chain links TRBV9 with TRBJ1-5; unclear D gene. CDR1 is SGDLS, CDR2 YYNGEE, per germline. V gave up 0 bases and J gave up 0 bases, with 10 bases separating them. The CDR3 loop spans 16 amino acids. DNA of the CDR3: TGTGCCAGCAGCGTAGGGGCAGAAAATAGCAATCAGCCCCAGCATTTT. Its protein product is CASSVGAENSNQPQHF.

The rearrangement links TRBV10-3 to TRBJ2-7, with D hard to call. CDR3 size: 13 residues. The V gene lost 0 bases and the J gene lost 5 bases, with 8 bases spanning the gap. Per germline, CDR1 ENHRY and CDR2 SYGVKD. In nucleotides, the CDR3 is TGTGCCATCAGTGAGTCGATCAGGAACGAGCAGTACTTC. Residues: CAISESIRNEQYF.

V gene TRBV27 combines with J gene TRBJ2-3, with TRBD2 identical over 11 bases. CDR1 and CDR2 from the germline V gene are MNHEY and SMNVEV (reference sequence). J was trimmed by 8 bases and V by 5 bases; bases with no gene match: 12. CDR3 length equals 16 residues. CDR3 region: CASSGGLAGRVGTQYF. The CDR3 DNA follows: TGTGCCAGCAGTGGAGGACTAGCGGGCCGGGTGGGTACGCAGTATTTT.

This clone came up once. This sequence joins TRBV18 and TRBJ1-1; D is unresolved. Trimming left V 4 bases short and J 0 bases short, with 9 bases between. This CDR3 contains 14 residues. Germline V gene sequence: CDR1 KGHSH, CDR2 LQKENI. The CDR3 spells CASSLQTLNTEAFF. CDR3 nucleotide sequence: TGTGCCAGCTCACTCCAGACATTGAACACTGAAGCTTTCTTT.

The gene calls are TRBV29-1 and TRBJ2-5, with a weak D call TRBD1 (6 bases). Germline assignment: CDR1 SQVTM and CDR2 ANQGSEA. The V end lost 3 bases, the J end lost 5 bases, and 13 bases lay between the germline ends. The CDR3 extends over 13 amino acids. The DNA for the CDR3 is TGCAGCGTTGAGGGGGCGTTCGAGGAGACCCAGTACTTC. Translated, it gives CSVEGAFEETQYF.

CDR3 nucleotides: TGTGCCAGCAGAAACCAGGGGCCAACTAATGAAAAACTGTTTTTT. Translated: CASRNQGPTNEKLFF. This chain connects TRBV28 to TRBJ1-4; the D gene is possibly TRBD1 (6 bases). V gave up 6 bases and J gave up 0 bases, with 11 bases separating them. CDR1 and CDR2 (germline): MDHEN, SYDVKM. The CDR3 runs to 15 residues.

This chain links TRBV4-2 with TRBJ2-2; the match to TRBD2 covers 15 bases. V shed 3 bases, J shed 0 bases, and the junction held 2 bases outside the gene matches. This CDR3 is built from 18 residues. In germline, CDR1 is LGHNA, CDR2 YNFKEQ. The chain's CDR3 is CASSQGLAGGTNTGELFF. The CDR3 nucleotides are TGTGCCAGCAGCCAGGGACTAGCGGGGGGCACGAACACCGGGGAGCTGTTTTTT.

The rearrangement uses TRBV29-1 and TRBJ1-1; the match to TRBD1 covers 10 bases. The CDR3 totals 13 residues. The V gene's germline CDR1 is SQVTM and CDR2 ANQGSEA. V lost 6 bases, J lost 4 bases, and 5 bases stayed unmatched. The CDR3 DNA is TGCAGCGTGATGACAGGGGGCTTCACTGAAGCTTTCTTT. Protein product: CSVMTGGFTEAFF.

The rearrangement joins TRBV29-1 to TRBJ1-1; no clear D gene. V lost 7 bases and J lost 4, with 7 bases in between. The germline CDR1 and CDR2 sequences are SQVTM and ANQGSEA. The CDR3 covers 10 residues. The CDR3 sequence: CSARSTEAFF. In nucleotides, the CDR3 is TGCAGCGCGAGGAGCACTGAAGCTTTCTTT.

This clone has only one observation. The chain combines TRBV30 with TRBJ1-3; D not certain. Between the trimmed V and J ends, which lost 1 base and 7 bases, there was a span of 14 bases. CDR3 size: 14 residues. The germline CDR1 and CDR2 sequences are GTSNPN and SVGIG (reference sequence). The CDR3 sequence is CAWSGFPLGNTIYF. CDR3 DNA sequence: TGTGCCTGGAGTGGGTTCCCCCTCGGCAACACCATATATTTT. Full variable domain (remainder filled in from reference TRBV30 and TRBJ1-3): SQTIHQWPATLVQPVGSPLSLECTVEGTSNPNLYWYRQAAGRGLQLLFYSVGIGQISSEVPQNLSASRPQDRQFILSSKKLLLSDSGFYLCAWSGFPLGNTIYFGEGSWLTVV.

The rearrangement uses TRBV6-2 or TRBV6-3 and TRBJ2-7; D gene uncertain. Trimming cost V 5 bases and J 6 bases, with 14 bases left between them. Germline CDR1 reads MNHEY; CDR2 reads SVGEGT. The CDR3 consists of 13 residues. This chain's CDR3 is CASSPSPNFEQYF. The CDR3 DNA follows: TGTGCCAGCAGTCCATCCCCTAATTTCGAGCAGTACTTC.

V is TRBV27 and J is TRBJ1-1; 7 bases agree with TRBD1. Germline CDR1 MNHEY, CDR2 SMNVEV (reference sequence). Trimming cost V 1 base and J 0 bases; bases outside gene matches: 8. The CDR3 runs to 17 residues. The CDR3: CASSLYWDSFMNTEAFF. The CDR3 bases are TGTGCCAGCAGTTTATACTGGGACAGCTTCATGAACACTGAAGCTTTCTTT.

This sequence joins TRBV5-1 and TRBJ2-1; perhaps TRBD1 as D (11 bases). In germline, CDR1 is SGHRS, CDR2 YFSETQ. This CDR3 has 16 residues. V shed 0 bases and J shed 9 bases, with 19 bases lying between them. In DNA, the CDR3 is TGCGCCAGCAGCTTGGAACTAGCGGGACAGGGGGGTGAGCAGTTCTTC. This sequence encodes CASSLELAGQGGEQFF.

Only one count was recorded for this clone. The chain uses TRBV28 and TRBJ1-2, with D unclear. The V end was cut by 5 bases, the J end by 4 bases, with 23 bases between. The CDR3 has 17 residues. The germline CDR1 and CDR2 sequences are MDHEN and SYDVKM. This CDR3 reads CASSTPLVSADGYGYTF. In DNA form, the CDR3 reads TGTGCCAGCAGTACCCCGTTAGTATCCGCCGACGGCTATGGCTACACCTTC.

This clone was found a few times. The gene calls are TRBV28 and TRBJ1-4; D possibly corresponds to TRBD1 (6 bases). The CDR3 runs 13 residues. The germline CDR1 and CDR2 sequences are MDHEN and SYDVKM. V shed 7 bases and J shed 6 bases, with 12 bases lying between them. CDR3 nucleotides: TGTGCCAGCACTCGGGGGGGCGATGAAAAACTGTTTTTT. Translation: CASTRGGDEKLFF.

The CDR3 here is CASSTGQGATDTQYF. CDR3 nucleotide sequence: TGTGCCAGCAGCACGGGACAGGGGGCTACAGATACGCAGTATTTT. The chain recombines TRBV7-9 with TRBJ2-3, with 12 bases aligning to TRBD1. The CDR3 has 15 amino acids. CDR1 is SEHNR, CDR2 FQNEAQ, per germline (reference sequence). J lost 3 bases, V lost 5 bases, and 3 bases had no gene match.

The chain employs TRBV4-3 and TRBJ1-1; D gene ambiguous. V lost 2 bases and J 1 base, leaving 8 bases between the germline ends. The germline V gene encodes CDR1 LGHNA and CDR2 YSLEER. The CDR3 sequence is 14 residues long. The CDR3 DNA is TGCGCCAGCAGCCAAAATCTGAGGAACACTGAAGCTTTCTTT. Protein product: CASSQNLRNTEAFF.

V gene TRBV3-1 (or the pseudogene TRBV3-2) combines with J gene TRBJ1-2; tentative D call: TRBD1 (5 bases). The CDR3 runs to 19 residues. Trimming removed 2 bases from V and 5 bases from J, with 27 bases in between. From germline, CDR1 is LGHDT and CDR2 YNNKEL (reference sequence). CDR3 amino acids: CASSQPWPRKIKGLYGYTF. DNA for the CDR3: TGTGCCAGCAGCCAACCCTGGCCCAGGAAAATAAAGGGACTTTATGGCTACACCTTC.

The V and J genes are TRBV6-6 and TRBJ2-3; either TRBD1 or TRBD2 may fit D (6 bases each). This CDR3 spans 13 amino acids. Germline CDR1 is MNHNY and CDR2 is SVGAGI (reference sequence). V lost 7 bases and J lost 7, with 15 bases in between. The CDR3 loop is CASTVPGANTQYF. The CDR3 DNA sequence: TGTGCCAGCACCGTCCCGGGGGCTAATACGCAGTATTTT.

The J gene is TRBJ2-7, the V gene TRBV4-3, with 13 positions matching TRBD2. V lost 4 bases to trimming and J lost 1 base; unmatched junction nucleotides: 1. CDR1 is LGHNA, CDR2 YSLEER, per germline. CDR3 length: 15 amino acids. The CDR3 sequence is CASSPGLAGSYEQYF. CDR3 DNA sequence: TGCGCCAGCAGCCCGGGACTAGCGGGGTCCTACGAGCAGTACTTC.

The V call is TRBV27, the J call TRBJ2-2; 9 bases fit TRBD2. The junction had 17 bases not matched to a gene; V was cut back by 9 bases and J by 3 bases. This CDR3 comprises 18 residues. Germline V gives CDR1 MNHEY, CDR2 SMNVEV (reference sequence). CDR3 amino acids: CASQWGLANTRYTGELFF. The CDR3 DNA follows: TGTGCCAGTCAGTGGGGACTAGCCAATACGCGATACACCGGGGAGCTGTTTTTT.

This chain links TRBV7-9 with TRBJ2-7; 8 positions match TRBD1. The CDR3 has 14 amino acids. Germline assignment: CDR1 SEHNR and CDR2 FQNEAQ (reference sequence). V gave up 3 bases and J gave up 6 bases; unmatched junction bases: 7. This CDR3 is CASSLGGQGSEQYF. The CDR3 DNA reads TGTGCCAGCAGCTTGGGAGGACAGGGCTCCGAGCAGTACTTC.

This sequence joins TRBV7-8 and TRBJ2-1; 7 nucleotides line up with TRBD2. After removal of 1 base from V and 5 bases from J, the junction contained 5 bases not matched to a gene. CDR1 and CDR2 (germline): SGHVS, FQNEAQ. The CDR3 is 15 residues long. The CDR3 here is CASSLGGGGHNEQFF. Here the CDR3 DNA reads TGTGCCAGCAGCTTAGGAGGCGGGGGACACAATGAGCAGTTCTTC.

This clone came up once. CDR3 sequence reads: CASSTILGGTSYEQYF. The CDR3 DNA reads as TGTGCCAGCAGTACAATCCTCGGGGGGACCTCCTACGAGCAGTACTTC. The V gene is TRBV11-2, the J gene TRBJ2-7, with 7 bases that match TRBD2. The trim removed 6 bases at V and 0 bases at J, leaving 11 bases unmatched. This CDR3 is 16 amino acids long. Germline CDR1 SGHAT, CDR2 FQNNGV.

This clone was seen a few times. V and J are TRBV30 and TRBJ1-5, with D unclear. Deletions cut 0 bases from V and 4 bases from J, with 7 bases between. Per germline, CDR1 GTSNPN and CDR2 SVGIG (reference sequence). The CDR3 has 13 residues. The CDR3 nucleotides read TGTGCCTGGAGTGTAGACGGAAATCAGCCCCAGCATTTT. Residues: CAWSVDGNQPQHF. The full variable domain, its missing parts supplied by reference TRBV30 and TRBJ1-5, is SQTIHQWPATLVQPVGSPLSLECTVEGTSNPNLYWYRQAAGRGLQLLFYSVGIGQISSEVPQNLSASRPQDRQFILSSKKLLLSDSGFYLCAWSVDGNQPQHFGDGTRLSIL.

This clone was recorded a few times. At one end, the junction sequence differs from germline, possibly due to a read error. The chain links TRBV12-3 or TRBV12-4 to TRBJ2-3, with unresolved D. The CDR3 consists of 12 residues. The CDR3 here is CASSPSGPTSRF. The DNA of the CDR3 is TGTGCCAGCAGCCCGTCGGGCCCGACGTCCAGATTT.

The CDR3 DNA reads as TGCAGTGCTAGTAGTGGACAGGGTATAAGCGTCGTTAGCAATCAGCCCCAGCATTTT. Its translation: CSASSGQGISVVSNQPQHF. This sequence joins TRBV20-1 and TRBJ1-5; 8 nucleotides align to TRBD1. Trimming at V came to 3 bases and at J to 0 bases, leaving 16 bases not matched to a gene. The CDR3 has 19 amino acids. Looked up from germline, CDR1 is DFQATT and CDR2 is SNEGSKA (reference sequence).

The chain employs TRBV9 and TRBJ2-1; possible D gene TRBD2, 6 bases. Trimming stripped 3 bases from V and 3 bases from J, with 7 bases between. The CDR3 length is 13 residues. CDR1 and CDR2 from the germline V gene are SGDLS and YYNGEE. CDR3 DNA sequence: TGTGCCAGCAGCGCGGGACTCTACAATGAGCAGTTCTTC. Translated, it gives CASSAGLYNEQFF.